This TCR beta chain was recorded in a study of control samples from healthy donors and cancer patients. Using immunoSEQ multiplex PCR, the repertoire was profiled, and TCRdb retains in-frame clones only, with some absent. Among about 110,000 clones listed, about 80% were seen once. CDR1 and CDR2 from the germline V gene are MNHEY and SVGEGT. Between the trimmed V and J ends, which lost 0 bases and 1 base, there was a span of 11 bases. There are 16 residues in the CDR3. The chain carries TRBV6-2 or TRBV6-3 and TRBJ2-3, with D perhaps TRBD2 (6 bases). The sequence was obtained from a man between 18 and 35 years old in good health. The sequenced sample was blood. DNA of the CDR3: TGTGCCAGCAGTTACTCGTGGGGAGGCGGCACAGATACGCAGTATTTT. It encodes CASSYSWGGGTDTQYF.